What follows are 2 T cell receptor beta chains derived from one specimen sequenced in a study of control samples from healthy donors and cancer patients. Measured with immunoSEQ multiplex PCR; TCRdb has only the in-frame clones, and not every one. The data hold tens of thousands of clones, with around 90% observed a single time. The sequencing input was PBMCs. These receptors were collected from a woman aged 55-70 years with head and neck cancer.

V is TRBV28 and J is TRBJ2-1; D is perhaps TRBD1 or TRBD2 (6 bases each). The CDR3 is 16 amino acids. V was cut by 5 bases and J by 3 bases, with 17 bases left in between. In germline, CDR1 is MDHEN, CDR2 SYDVKM. Here the CDR3 DNA reads TGTGCCAGCAGTCCCACGGGGCGGGACATCTACAATGAGCAGTTCTTC. Its translation is CASSPTGRDIYNEQFF. The variable domain in full, with the rest retrieved from reference TRBV28 and TRBJ2-1, is DVKVTQSSRYLVKRTGEKVFLECVQDMDHENMFWYRQDPGLGLRLIYFSYDVKMKEKGDIPEGYSVSREKKERFSLILESASTNQTSMYLCASSPTGRDIYNEQFFGPGTRLTVL.

This chain uses TRBV25-1 with TRBJ1-5, with D unresolved. The CDR3 totals 16 residues. Trimming took 5 bases from V and 0 from J, leaving 14 bases between them. Germline V gene sequence: CDR1 MGHDK, CDR2 SYGVNS. CDR3 nucleotides: TGTGCCAGCAGTTCCTCCTCAGCCAGTAGCAATCAGCCCCAGCATTTT. As protein: CASSSSSASSNQPQHF.